These 22 T cell receptor beta chains were sequenced from one sample in a study of blood T cell repertoires in COVID-19. Repertoires were generated with immunoSEQ multiplex PCR, while TCRdb's copy carries only in-frame clones and drops some. The sample consists of about 74,000 clones, roughly 83% of them appearing once. Sequencing input: peripheral blood. These receptors were collected from a man aged 50 or older with active COVID-19.

The chain couples TRBV6-6 to TRBJ1-3; D call uncertain. This CDR3 contains 17 residues. V shed 5 bases and J shed 2 bases, with 19 bases lying between them. The germline CDR1 and CDR2 sequences are MNHNY and SVGAGI (reference sequence). Here the CDR3 reads CASSLMRGNKAGNTIYF. The CDR3 DNA reads TGTGCCAGCAGTCTCATGCGGGGAAATAAGGCTGGAAACACCATATATTTT.

V and J are TRBV9 and TRBJ2-5, with D possibly TRBD2 on 6 matching bases. CDR3 length: 15 residues. V lost 0 bases and J 5 bases, leaving 14 bases between the germline ends. Germline lookup yields CDR1 SGDLS and CDR2 YYNGEE. The CDR3 region has the DNA TGTGCCAGCAGCGTAGGTGGGGGAGGTGGGGAGACCCAGTACTTC. Translated: CASSVGGGGGETQYF.

The chain employs TRBV27 and TRBJ1-5; 12 nucleotides agree with TRBD1. CDR3 size: 16 residues. With 6 bases clipped from V and 13 bases from J, the junction kept 16 bases outside the gene matches. CDR1 and CDR2 (germline): MNHEY, SMNVEV (reference sequence). The CDR3 is CASSPTGTGGFVRQHF. The DNA of the CDR3 is TGTGCCAGCAGCCCAACAGGGACAGGGGGCTTCGTACGGCAGCATTTT.

The chain links TRBV7-2 to TRBJ2-5, with D unclear. Germline V gene sequence: CDR1 SGHTA, CDR2 FQGNSA. V was trimmed by 1 base and J by 3 bases, leaving 9 bases between them. The CDR3 spans 14 residues. The CDR3 DNA sequence: TGTGCCAGCAGCTTAGGTACGCTAGAAGAGACCCAGTACTTC. Translation: CASSLGTLEETQYF. The whole variable domain, filled in from reference TRBV7-2 and TRBJ2-5, reads GAGVSQSPSNKVTEKGKDVELRCDPISGHTALYWYRQSLGQGLEFLIYFQGNSAPDKSGLPSDRFSAERTGGSVSTLTIQRTQQEDSAVYLCASSLGTLEETQYFGPGTRLLVL.

V is TRBV6-2 or TRBV6-3 and J is TRBJ1-1, with 12 bases that match TRBD1. This CDR3 contains 12 residues. The trim removed 5 bases at V and 9 bases at J, leaving 1 base unmatched. From germline, CDR1 is MNHEY and CDR2 SVGEGT. The CDR3 here is CASSRDRGQAFF. CDR3 in DNA: TGTGCCAGCAGTCGGGACAGGGGGCAAGCTTTCTTT.

V usage is TRBV6-1 and J usage is TRBJ1-1, with TRBD1 matching 7 bases. Germline V gene data show CDR1 as MNHNS and CDR2 as SASEGT. The CDR3 is 15 amino acids. Losses at the gene ends were 0 bases for V and 5 bases for J; bases not matched to a gene: 6. The CDR3 here is CASSEATGRRTEAFF. CDR3 sequence (DNA): TGTGCCAGCAGTGAAGCGACAGGGAGGAGGACTGAAGCTTTCTTT.

The chain couples TRBV29-1 to TRBJ2-1, with D possibly being TRBD1 (5 bases). Germline CDR1 and CDR2: SQVTM and ANQGSEA. The CDR3 loop spans 15 amino acids. V lost 2 bases to trimming and J lost 14 bases, with 25 bases between them. CDR3 residues: CSVEFPNNPNSREFF. In nucleotides, the CDR3 is TGCAGCGTTGAATTTCCCAACAACCCCAATTCCAGGGAGTTCTTC.

The chain uses TRBV2 and TRBJ2-3; 10 bases are shared with TRBD1. The junction had 12 bases not matched to a gene; V was cut back by 6 bases and J by 6 bases. The CDR3 loop spans 16 amino acids. From germline, CDR1 is SNHLY and CDR2 FYNNEI. CDR3 sequence reads: CASSLFRQGAGDTQYF. CDR3 DNA sequence: TGTGCCAGCAGCCTTTTTCGACAGGGGGCTGGGGATACGCAGTATTTT.

The chain has TRBV7-8 and TRBJ1-3; D might be TRBD1 (5 bases). Trimming cost V 5 bases and J 1 base, with 15 bases left between them. The CDR3 consists of 16 residues. Germline loops: CDR1 SGHVS, CDR2 FQNEAQ. The CDR3 here is CASSLQTARSGNTIYF. DNA for the CDR3: TGTGCCAGCAGCCTCCAGACAGCTAGGTCTGGAAACACCATATATTTT.

This chain joins TRBV19 and TRBJ1-1; TRBD1 is a possible D gene (5 bases). This CDR3 is built from 15 residues. V lost 5 bases, J lost 3 bases, and 16 bases lay in between. Looked up from germline, CDR1 is LNHDA and CDR2 is SQIVND (reference sequence). CDR3 bases: TGTGCCAGTAGTCTCTTTTGGGGCGGGGACACTGAAGCTTTCTTT. It specifies CASSLFWGGDTEAFF.

This chain connects TRBV6-5 to TRBJ1-4; tentatively, D is TRBD1 (6 bases). Germline V gene sequence: CDR1 MNHEY, CDR2 SVGAGI. This CDR3 region has 15 residues. V was shortened by 6 bases and J by 0 bases, with 11 bases between the two germline ends. The CDR3 reads CASRIRQATNEKLFF. CDR3 bases: TGTGCCAGCAGGATCCGACAGGCAACTAATGAAAAACTGTTTTTT.

The rearrangement links TRBV10-3 to TRBJ2-2; 16 positions match TRBD2. CDR1 ENHRY and CDR2 SYGVKD come from the germline V gene. Trimming took 8 bases from V and 4 from J; bases not matched to a gene: 13. The length of the CDR3 is 19 residues. The CDR3 coding sequence is TGTGCCATCCTAAACGGGACTAGCGGGGGGGCCTGGGGCACCGGGGAGCTGTTTTTT. It yields the protein CAILNGTSGGAWGTGELFF.

V and J are TRBV5-1 and TRBJ2-1; 9 bases are shared with TRBD2. The CDR3 extends over 16 amino acids. Germline CDR1 and CDR2: SGHRS and YFSETQ. V gave up 4 bases and J gave up 8 bases; unmatched junction bases: 13. CDR3 in amino acids: CASSLSEAGGFDEQFF. The CDR3 region has the DNA TGCGCCAGCAGCCTCTCCGAAGCGGGAGGATTCGATGAGCAGTTCTTC.

This chain joins TRBV7-2 and TRBJ2-2; 7 bases map to TRBD2. Unmatched junction bases numbered 21, after V lost 7 bases and J lost 7 bases. CDR3 length: 18 amino acids. CDR1 and CDR2 (germline): SGHTA, FQGNSA. The CDR3 spells CASTLGLLRAPQGGELFF. CDR3 nucleotides: TGTGCCAGCACCTTGGGACTACTACGGGCTCCCCAAGGCGGGGAGCTGTTTTTT.

The rearrangement links TRBV11-2 to TRBJ1-4; D not certain. The CDR3 spans 15 residues. Trimming left V 1 base short and J 6 bases short, with 12 bases between. Germline-derived CDR1 and CDR2 are SGHAT and FQNNGV. CDR3 nucleotide sequence: TGTGCCAGCAGCTTAGGGGTCCTAGCCGATGAAAAACTGTTTTTT. Amino acids: CASSLGVLADEKLFF. Full variable domain (rest looked up from reference TRBV11-2 and TRBJ1-4): EAGVAQSPRYKIIEKRQSVAFWCNPISGHATLYWYQQILGQGPKLLIQFQNNGVVDDSQLPKDRFSAERLKGVDSTLKIQPAKLEDSAVYLCASSLGVLADEKLFFGSGTQLSVL.

The chain joins TRBV4-1 to TRBJ2-1; 8 bases agree with TRBD1. V shed 3 bases, J shed 3 bases, and the junction held 10 bases outside the gene matches. The CDR3 is 17 residues long. In germline, CDR1 is MGHRA, CDR2 YSYEKL. CDR3 sequence reads: CASSHNPTGADYNEQFF. Here the CDR3 DNA reads TGCGCCAGCAGCCATAATCCGACAGGGGCTGACTACAATGAGCAGTTCTTC.

This clone was detected only once. The chain combines TRBV4-2 with TRBJ2-1; 10 nucleotides line up with TRBD2. V gave up 4 bases and J gave up 3 bases; unmatched junction bases: 15. The CDR3 consists of 19 residues. Germline CDR1 reads LGHNA; CDR2 reads YNFKEQ. CDR3 loop: CASSPLAYGLAARYNEQFF. The CDR3 bases are TGTGCCAGCAGCCCGTTAGCCTACGGACTAGCGGCCCGCTACAATGAGCAGTTCTTC.

The chain joins TRBV29-1 to TRBJ1-5; the match to TRBD1 covers 8 bases. J was trimmed by 2 bases and V by 5 bases; bases with no gene match: 11. Germline V gives CDR1 SQVTM, CDR2 ANQGSEA. The CDR3 spans 16 residues. CDR3 residues: CSVSGQGVGGNQPQHF. CDR3 coding DNA: TGCAGCGTTAGTGGACAGGGCGTAGGAGGCAATCAGCCCCAGCATTTT.

The genes are TRBV10-3 and TRBJ2-6; D is possibly TRBD1 (5 bases). Germline V gene sequence: CDR1 ENHRY, CDR2 SYGVKD. The CDR3 has 16 residues. Trimming took 0 bases from V and 0 from J, leaving 6 bases between them. The CDR3 reads CAISESRVSGANVLTF. For the CDR3, the DNA is TGTGCCATCAGTGAGTCCAGGGTCTCTGGGGCCAACGTCCTGACTTTC.

This rearrangement joins TRBV4-1 to TRBJ2-2; 7 bases agree with TRBD2. The CDR3 totals 16 residues. CDR1 is MGHRA, CDR2 YSYEKL, per germline. Trimming at V came to 1 base and at J to 0 bases, leaving 2 bases not matched to a gene. CDR3 in amino acids: CASSQASGANTGELFF. As DNA, the CDR3 is TGCGCCAGCAGCCAAGCTAGCGGTGCGAACACCGGGGAGCTGTTTTTT.

The chain employs TRBV3-1 (or the pseudogene TRBV3-2) and TRBJ2-7; 7 bases agree with TRBD1. CDR3 length: 13 residues. V was clipped by 2 bases and J by 6 bases; unmatched bases: 4. The germline V gene encodes CDR1 LGHDT and CDR2 YNNKEL (reference sequence). DNA of the CDR3: TGTGCCAGCAGCCAATCCAGGGGGTTCGAGCAGTACTTC. It is translated as CASSQSRGFEQYF.

In its sample, this clone was seen once. The chain couples TRBV30 to TRBJ1-2; no reliable D call. Looked up from germline, CDR1 is GTSNPN and CDR2 is SVGIG (reference sequence). The V end lost 0 bases, the J end lost 0 bases, and 11 bases lay between the germline ends. The CDR3 has 15 residues. The CDR3 DNA reads TGTGCCTGGAGTGTACCTACAGAGACTAACTATGGCTACACCTTC. Translated, it gives CAWSVPTETNYGYTF.